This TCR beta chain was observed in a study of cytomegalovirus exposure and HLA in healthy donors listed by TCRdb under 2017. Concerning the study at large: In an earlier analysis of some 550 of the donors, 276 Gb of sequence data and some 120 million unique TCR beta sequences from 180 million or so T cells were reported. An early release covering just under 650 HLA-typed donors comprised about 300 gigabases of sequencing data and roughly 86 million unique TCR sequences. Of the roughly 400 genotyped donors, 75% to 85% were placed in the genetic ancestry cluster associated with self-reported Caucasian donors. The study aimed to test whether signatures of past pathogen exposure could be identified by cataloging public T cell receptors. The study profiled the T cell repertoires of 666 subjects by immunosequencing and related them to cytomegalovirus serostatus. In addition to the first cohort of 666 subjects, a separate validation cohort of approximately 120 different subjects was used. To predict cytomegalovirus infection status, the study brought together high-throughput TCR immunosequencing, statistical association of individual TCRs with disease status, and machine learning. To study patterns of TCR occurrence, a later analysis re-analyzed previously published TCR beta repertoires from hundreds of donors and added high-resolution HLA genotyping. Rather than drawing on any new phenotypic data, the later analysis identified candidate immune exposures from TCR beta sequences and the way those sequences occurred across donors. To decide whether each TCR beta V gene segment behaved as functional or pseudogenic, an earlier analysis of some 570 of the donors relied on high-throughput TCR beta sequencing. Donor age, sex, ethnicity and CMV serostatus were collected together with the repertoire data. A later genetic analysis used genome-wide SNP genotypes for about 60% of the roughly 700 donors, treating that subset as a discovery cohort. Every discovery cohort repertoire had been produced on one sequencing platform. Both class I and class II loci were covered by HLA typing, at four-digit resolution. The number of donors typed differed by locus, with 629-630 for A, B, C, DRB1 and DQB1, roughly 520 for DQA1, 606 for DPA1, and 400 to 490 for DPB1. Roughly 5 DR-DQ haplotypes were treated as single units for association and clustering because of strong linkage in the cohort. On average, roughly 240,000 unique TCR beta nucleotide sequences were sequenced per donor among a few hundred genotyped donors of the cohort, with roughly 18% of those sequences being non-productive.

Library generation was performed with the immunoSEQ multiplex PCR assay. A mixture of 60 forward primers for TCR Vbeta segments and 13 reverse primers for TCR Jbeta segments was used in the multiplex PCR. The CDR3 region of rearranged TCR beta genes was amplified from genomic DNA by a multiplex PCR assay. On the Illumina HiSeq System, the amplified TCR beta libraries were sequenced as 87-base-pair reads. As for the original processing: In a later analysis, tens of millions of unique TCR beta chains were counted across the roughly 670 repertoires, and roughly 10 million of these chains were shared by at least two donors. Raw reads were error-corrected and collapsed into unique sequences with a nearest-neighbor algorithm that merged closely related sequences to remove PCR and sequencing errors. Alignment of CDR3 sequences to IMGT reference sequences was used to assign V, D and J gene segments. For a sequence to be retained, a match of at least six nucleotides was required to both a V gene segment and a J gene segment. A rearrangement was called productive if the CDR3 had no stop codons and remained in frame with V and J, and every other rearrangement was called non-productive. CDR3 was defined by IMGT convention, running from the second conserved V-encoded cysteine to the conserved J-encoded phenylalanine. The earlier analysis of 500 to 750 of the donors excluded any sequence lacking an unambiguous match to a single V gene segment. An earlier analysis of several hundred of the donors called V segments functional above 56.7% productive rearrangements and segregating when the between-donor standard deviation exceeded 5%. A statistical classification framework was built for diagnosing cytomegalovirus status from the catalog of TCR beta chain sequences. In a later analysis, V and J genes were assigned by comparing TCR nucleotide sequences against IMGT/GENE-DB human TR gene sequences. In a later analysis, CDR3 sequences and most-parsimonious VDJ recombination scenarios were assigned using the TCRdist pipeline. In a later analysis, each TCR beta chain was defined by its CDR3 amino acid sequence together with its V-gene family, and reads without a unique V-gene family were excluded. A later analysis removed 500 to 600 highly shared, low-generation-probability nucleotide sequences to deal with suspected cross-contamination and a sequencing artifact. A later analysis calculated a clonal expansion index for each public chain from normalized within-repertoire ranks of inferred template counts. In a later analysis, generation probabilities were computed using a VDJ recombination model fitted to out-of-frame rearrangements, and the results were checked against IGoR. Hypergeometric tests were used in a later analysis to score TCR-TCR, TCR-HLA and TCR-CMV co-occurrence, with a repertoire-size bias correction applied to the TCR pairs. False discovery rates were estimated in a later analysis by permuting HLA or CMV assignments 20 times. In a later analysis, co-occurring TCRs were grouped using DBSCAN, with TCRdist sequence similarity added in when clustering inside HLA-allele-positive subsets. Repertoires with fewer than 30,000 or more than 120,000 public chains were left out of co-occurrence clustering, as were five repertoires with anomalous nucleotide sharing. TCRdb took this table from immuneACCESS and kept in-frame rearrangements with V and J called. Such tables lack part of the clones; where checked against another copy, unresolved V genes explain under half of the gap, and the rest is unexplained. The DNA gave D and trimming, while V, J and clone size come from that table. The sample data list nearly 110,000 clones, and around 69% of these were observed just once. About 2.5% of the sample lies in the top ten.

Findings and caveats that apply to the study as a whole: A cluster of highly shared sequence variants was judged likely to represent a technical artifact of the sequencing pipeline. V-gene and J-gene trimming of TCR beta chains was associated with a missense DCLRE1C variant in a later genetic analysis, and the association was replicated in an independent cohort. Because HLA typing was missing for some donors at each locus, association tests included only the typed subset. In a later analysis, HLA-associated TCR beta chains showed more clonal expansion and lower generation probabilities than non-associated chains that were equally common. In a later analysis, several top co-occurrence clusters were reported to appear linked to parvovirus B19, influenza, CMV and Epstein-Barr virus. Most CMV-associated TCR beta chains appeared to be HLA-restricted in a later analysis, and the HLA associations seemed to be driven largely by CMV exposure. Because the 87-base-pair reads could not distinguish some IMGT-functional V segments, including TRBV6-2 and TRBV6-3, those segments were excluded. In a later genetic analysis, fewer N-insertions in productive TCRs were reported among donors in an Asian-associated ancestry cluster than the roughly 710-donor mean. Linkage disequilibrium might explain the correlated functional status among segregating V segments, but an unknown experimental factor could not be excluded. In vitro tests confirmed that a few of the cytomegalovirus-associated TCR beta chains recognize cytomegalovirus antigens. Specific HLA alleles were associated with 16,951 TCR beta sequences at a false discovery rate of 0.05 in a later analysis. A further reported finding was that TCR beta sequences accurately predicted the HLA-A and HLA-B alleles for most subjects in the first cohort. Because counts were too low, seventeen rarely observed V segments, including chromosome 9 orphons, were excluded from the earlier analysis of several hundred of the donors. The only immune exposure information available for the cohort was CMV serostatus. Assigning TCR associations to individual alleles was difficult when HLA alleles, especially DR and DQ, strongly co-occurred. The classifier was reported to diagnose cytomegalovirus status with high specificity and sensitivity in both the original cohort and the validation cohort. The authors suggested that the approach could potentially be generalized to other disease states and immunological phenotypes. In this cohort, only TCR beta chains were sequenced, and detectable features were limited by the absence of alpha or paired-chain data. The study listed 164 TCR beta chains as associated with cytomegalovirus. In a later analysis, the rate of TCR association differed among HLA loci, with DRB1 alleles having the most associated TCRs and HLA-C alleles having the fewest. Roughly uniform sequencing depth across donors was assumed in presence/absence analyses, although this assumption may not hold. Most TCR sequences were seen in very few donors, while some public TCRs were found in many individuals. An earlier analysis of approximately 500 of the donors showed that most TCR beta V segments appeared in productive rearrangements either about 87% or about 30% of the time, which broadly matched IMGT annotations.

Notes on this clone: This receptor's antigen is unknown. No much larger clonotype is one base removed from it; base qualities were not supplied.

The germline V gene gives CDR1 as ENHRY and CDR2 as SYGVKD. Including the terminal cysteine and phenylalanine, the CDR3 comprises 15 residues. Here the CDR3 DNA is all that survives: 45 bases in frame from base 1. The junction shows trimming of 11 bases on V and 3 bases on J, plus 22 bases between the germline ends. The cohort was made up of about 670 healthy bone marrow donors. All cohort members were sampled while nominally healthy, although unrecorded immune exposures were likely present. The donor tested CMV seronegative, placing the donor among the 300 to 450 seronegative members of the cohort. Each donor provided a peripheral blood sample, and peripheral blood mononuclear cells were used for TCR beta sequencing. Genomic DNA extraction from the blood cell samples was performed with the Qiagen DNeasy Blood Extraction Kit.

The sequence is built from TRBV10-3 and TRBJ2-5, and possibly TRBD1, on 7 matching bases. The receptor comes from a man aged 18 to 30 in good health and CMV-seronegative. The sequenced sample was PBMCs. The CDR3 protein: CASRENRGREETQYF. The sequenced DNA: TGTGCCTCCCGGGAGAACAGGGGAAGGGAAGAGACCCAGTACTTC.